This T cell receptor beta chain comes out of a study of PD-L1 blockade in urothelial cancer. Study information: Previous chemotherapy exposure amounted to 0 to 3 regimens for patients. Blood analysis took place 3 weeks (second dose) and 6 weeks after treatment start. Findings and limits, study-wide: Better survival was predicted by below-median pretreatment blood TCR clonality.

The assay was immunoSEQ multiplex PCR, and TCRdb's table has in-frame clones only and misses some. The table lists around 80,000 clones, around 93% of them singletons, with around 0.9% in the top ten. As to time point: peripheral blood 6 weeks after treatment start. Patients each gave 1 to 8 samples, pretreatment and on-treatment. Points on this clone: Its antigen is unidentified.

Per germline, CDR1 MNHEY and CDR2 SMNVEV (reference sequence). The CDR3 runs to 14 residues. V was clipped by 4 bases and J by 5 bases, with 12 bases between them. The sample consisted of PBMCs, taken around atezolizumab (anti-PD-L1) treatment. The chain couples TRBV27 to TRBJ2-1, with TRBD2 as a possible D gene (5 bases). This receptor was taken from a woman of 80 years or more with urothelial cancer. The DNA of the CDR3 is TGTGCCAGCAGTTCTGGGAGTTCCCACAATGAGCAGTTCTTC. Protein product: CASSSGSSHNEQFF.